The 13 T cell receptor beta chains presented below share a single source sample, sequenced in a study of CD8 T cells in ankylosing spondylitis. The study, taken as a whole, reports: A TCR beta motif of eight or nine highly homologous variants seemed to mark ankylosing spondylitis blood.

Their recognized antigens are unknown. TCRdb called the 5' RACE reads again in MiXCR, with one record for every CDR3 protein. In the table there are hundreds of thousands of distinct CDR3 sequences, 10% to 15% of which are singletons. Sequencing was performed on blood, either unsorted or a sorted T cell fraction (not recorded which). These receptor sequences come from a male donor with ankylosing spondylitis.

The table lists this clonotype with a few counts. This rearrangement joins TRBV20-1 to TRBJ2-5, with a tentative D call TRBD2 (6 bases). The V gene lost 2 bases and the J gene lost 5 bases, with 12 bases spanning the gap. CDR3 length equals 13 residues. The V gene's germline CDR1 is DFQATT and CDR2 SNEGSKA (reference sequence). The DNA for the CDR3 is TGCAGTGCTAGATGGAGTGGGAGGGAGACCCAGTACTTC. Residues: CSARWSGRETQYF.

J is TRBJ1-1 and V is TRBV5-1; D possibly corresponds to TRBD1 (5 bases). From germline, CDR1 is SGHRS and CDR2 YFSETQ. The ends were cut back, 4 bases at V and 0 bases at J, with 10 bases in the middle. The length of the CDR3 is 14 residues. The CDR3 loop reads CASSVGLMNTEAFF. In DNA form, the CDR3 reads TGCGCCAGCAGCGTGGGACTCATGAACACTGAAGCTTTCTTT.

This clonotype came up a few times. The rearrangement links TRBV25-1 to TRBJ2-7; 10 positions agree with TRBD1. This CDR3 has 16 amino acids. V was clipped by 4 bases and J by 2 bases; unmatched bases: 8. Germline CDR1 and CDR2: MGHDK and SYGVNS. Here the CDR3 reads CASSALRDRGAYEQYF. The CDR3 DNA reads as TGTGCCAGCAGTGCACTCCGGGACAGGGGAGCCTACGAGCAGTACTTC.

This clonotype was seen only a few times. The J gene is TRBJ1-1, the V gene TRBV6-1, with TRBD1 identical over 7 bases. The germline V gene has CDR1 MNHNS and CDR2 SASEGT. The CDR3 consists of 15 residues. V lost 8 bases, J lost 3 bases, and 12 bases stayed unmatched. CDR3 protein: CASLGDRDYYTEAFF. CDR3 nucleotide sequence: TGTGCCAGCCTAGGAGACAGGGACTACTACACTGAAGCTTTCTTT.

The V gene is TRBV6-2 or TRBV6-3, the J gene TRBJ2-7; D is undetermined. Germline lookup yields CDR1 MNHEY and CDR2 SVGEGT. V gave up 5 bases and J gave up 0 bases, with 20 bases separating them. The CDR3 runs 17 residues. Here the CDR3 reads CASSQIPSRPSSYEQYF. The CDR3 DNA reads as TGTGCCAGCAGTCAAATCCCCAGCAGACCTAGCTCCTACGAGCAGTACTTC.

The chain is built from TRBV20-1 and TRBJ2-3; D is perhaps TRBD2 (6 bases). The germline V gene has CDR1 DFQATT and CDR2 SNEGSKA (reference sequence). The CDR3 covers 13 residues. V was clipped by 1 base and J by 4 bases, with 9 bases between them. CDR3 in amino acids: CSARGSSADTQYF. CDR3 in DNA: TGCAGTGCTAGAGGGTCTAGCGCAGATACGCAGTATTTT.

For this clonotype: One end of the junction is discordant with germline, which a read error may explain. The CDR3 nucleotides read TGTACCAGCAGTTTGGCACCGCTCATTAACACTGAAGCTTTCTTT. It yields the protein CTSSLAPLINTEAFF. This chain links TRBV27 with TRBJ1-1; D ambiguous. In germline, CDR1 is MNHEY, CDR2 SMNVEV (reference sequence). The CDR3 covers 15 residues.

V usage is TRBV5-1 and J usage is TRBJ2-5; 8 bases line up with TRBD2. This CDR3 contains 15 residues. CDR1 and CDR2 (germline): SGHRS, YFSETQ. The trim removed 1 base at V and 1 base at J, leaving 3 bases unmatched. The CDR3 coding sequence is TGCGCCAGCAGCTTGCTAGCGGGTACCCAAGAGACCCAGTACTTC. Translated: CASSLLAGTQETQYF.

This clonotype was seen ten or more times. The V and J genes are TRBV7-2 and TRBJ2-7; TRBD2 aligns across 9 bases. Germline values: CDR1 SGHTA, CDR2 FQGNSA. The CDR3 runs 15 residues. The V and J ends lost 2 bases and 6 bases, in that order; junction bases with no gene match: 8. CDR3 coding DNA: TGTGCCAGCAGCTTATTAGCGGGAGAATTCGCCGAGCAGTACTTC. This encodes CASSLLAGEFAEQYF.

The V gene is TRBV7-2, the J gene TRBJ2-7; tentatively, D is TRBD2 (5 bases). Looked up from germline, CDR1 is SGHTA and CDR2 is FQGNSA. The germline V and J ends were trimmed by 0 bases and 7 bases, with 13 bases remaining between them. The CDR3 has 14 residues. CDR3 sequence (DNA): TGTGCCAGCAGCTTAGCGCGGGCTTCGGGGGAGCAGTACTTC. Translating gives CASSLARASGEQYF.

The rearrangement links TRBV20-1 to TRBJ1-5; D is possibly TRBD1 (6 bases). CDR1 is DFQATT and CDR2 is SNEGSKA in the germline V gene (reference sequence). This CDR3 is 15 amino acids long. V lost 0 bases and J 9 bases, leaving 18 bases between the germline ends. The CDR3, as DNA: TGCAGTGCTAGAGATAGTGGCCAGGGGAACGGGCCCCAGCATTTT. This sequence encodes CSARDSGQGNGPQHF.

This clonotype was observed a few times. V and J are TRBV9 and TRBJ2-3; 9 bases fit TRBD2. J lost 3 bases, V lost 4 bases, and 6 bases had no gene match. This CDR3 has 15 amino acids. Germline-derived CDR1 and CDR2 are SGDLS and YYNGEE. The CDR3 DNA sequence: TGTGCCAGCAGCCAGGGTAGCGGGGGAACAGATACGCAGTATTTT. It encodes CASSQGSGGTDTQYF.

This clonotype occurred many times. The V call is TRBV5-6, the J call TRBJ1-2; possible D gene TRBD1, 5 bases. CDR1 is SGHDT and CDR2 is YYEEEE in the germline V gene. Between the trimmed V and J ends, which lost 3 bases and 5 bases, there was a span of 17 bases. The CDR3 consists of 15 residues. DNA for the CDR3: TGTGCCAGCAGCTCCCGTGACAGCGGACTTTATGGCTACACCTTC. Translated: CASSSRDSGLYGYTF.